The 5 T cell receptor beta chains in this list originate from one sample, sequenced in a study of blood T cell repertoires in COVID-19. Sequencing was performed with immunoSEQ multiplex PCR; in TCRdb, only in-frame clones are kept and a portion is missing. The sample records 150,000 to 200,000 clones, 79% being singletons. The sequencing sample was made of PBMCs or T cells enriched from blood (not recorded which). These receptors were obtained from an older woman in a cohort exposed to, infected with or recovered from COVID-19 (not recorded which).

This clone was picked up a small number of times. The V call is TRBV12-3 or TRBV12-4, the J call TRBJ1-4; D unresolved. Trimming removed 2 bases at V and 5 bases at J, with 6 bases between. This CDR3 contains 13 residues. The CDR3 DNA sequence: TGTGCCAGCAGTTTAAGCGGGAATGAAAAACTGTTTTTT. Translation: CASSLSGNEKLFF.

CDR3 DNA sequence: TGTGCCAGCAGCTTATCGCAGGGGCACTCCTACGAGCAGTACTTC. Protein sequence: CASSLSQGHSYEQYF. The chain recombines TRBV7-9 with TRBJ2-7; the D gene is possibly TRBD1 (6 bases). The V end lost 2 bases, the J end lost 0 bases, and 11 bases lay between the germline ends. Germline lookup yields CDR1 SEHNR and CDR2 FQNEAQ (reference sequence). The CDR3 length is 15 residues.

The rearrangement joins TRBV3-1 (or the pseudogene TRBV3-2) to TRBJ1-5; D gene uncertain. The CDR3 contains 13 residues. V lost 0 bases, J lost 6 bases, and 6 bases lay in between. Germline CDR1 reads LGHDT; CDR2 reads YNNKEL (reference sequence). The DNA of the CDR3 is TGTGCCAGCAGCCAAGAAGGGAGTCAGCCCCAGCATTTT. Translated, it gives CASSQEGSQPQHF.

The genes are TRBV6-5 and TRBJ2-1; 8 bases match TRBD1. CDR1 and CDR2 (germline): MNHEY, SVGAGI. The CDR3 spans 15 residues. V shed 5 bases and J 8 bases; nucleotides not matched to a gene: 11. The CDR3 nucleotides read TGTGCCAGCAGTCTCGGACAGGGCGTTTGGGATGAGCAGTTCTTC. Translated: CASSLGQGVWDEQFF.

The chain is built from TRBV12-3 or TRBV12-4 and TRBJ2-7; no definite D call. Trimming cost V 3 bases and J 0 bases, with 6 bases left between them. The CDR3 length is 13 residues. CDR3 bases: TGTGCCAGCAGTTTCTACCACTCCTACGAGCAGTACTTC. It specifies CASSFYHSYEQYF.